The clone carrying this T cell receptor beta chain has only one observation. The method was immunoSEQ multiplex PCR; TCRdb's version includes in-frame clones alone and lacks a portion of them. The sample records approximately 180,000 clones, roughly 80% being singletons. The data belong to a study of blood T cell repertoires in COVID-19. The CDR3 contains 13 residues. Sequencing was carried out using peripheral blood. This receptor was identified in a woman aged 70-85 years with acute or convalescent COVID-19. The chain recombines TRBV21-1 with TRBJ2-7; the D call in the table, TRBD2, was not verified against the DNA. TRBV21-1 is classified as a pseudogene. In DNA, the CDR3 is TGTGCCAGCAGGAGGGACTGGACCTACGAGCAGTACTTC. Its protein is CASRRDWTYEQYF.